This TCR beta chain was captured by sequencing in a study of Ad26.COV2.S vaccination and SARS-CoV-2 variants. Treatment in this sample: approximately 18 received Ad26.COV2.S at low or high dose, single or two shots; roughly five received placebo; per-sample allocation not given. Samples came from day 63 after the first vaccine or placebo injection. The table came from immunoSEQ multiplex PCR; TCRdb's copy has only in-frame clones and leaves some out. In the table there are about 440,000 clones, around 88% of which are singletons. The CDR3 has 16 amino acids. Germline CDR1 MDHEN, CDR2 SYDVKM. V lost 6 bases and J lost 2; bases outside the gene matches: 11.

The chain carries TRBV28 and TRBJ2-3, with 7 bases fitting TRBD2. Specimen: peripheral blood, collected in a trial of Ad26.COV2.S vaccine versus placebo. The sequence was obtained from a person between 18 and 60 years old who received the Ad26.COV2.S COVID-19 vaccine or a placebo. The CDR3 nucleotides are TGTGCCAGCAGCCTCCAGGGAGGGGTGTACACAGATACGCAGTATTTT. This codes for CASSLQGGVYTDTQYF.